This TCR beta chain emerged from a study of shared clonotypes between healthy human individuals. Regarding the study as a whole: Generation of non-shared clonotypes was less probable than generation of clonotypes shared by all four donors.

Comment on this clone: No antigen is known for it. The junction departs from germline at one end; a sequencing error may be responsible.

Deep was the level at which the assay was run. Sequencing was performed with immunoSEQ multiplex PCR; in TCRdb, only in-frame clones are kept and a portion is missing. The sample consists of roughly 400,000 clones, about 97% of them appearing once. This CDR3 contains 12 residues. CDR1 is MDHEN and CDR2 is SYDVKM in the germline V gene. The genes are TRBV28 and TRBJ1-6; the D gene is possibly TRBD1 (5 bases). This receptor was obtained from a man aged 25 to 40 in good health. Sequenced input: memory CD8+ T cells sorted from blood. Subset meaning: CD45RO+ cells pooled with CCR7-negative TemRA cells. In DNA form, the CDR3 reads TGTGCCAGCAGTCCGCAAACCGGGACGCCCATCTTT. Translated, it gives CASSPQTGTPIF.